The T cell receptor (beta chain) under discussion was sequenced for a study of shared clonotypes between healthy human individuals. The V and J ends lost 2 bases and 4 bases respectively, with 19 bases between them. The CDR3 runs 17 residues. Germline V lookup: CDR1 MDHEN, CDR2 SYDVKM. Some clones are missing from TCRdb's copy, which holds only in-frame ones; the method was immunoSEQ multiplex PCR. The sample includes approximately 710,000 clones, less than 95% seen only once; the top ten take 34%. The rearrangement joins TRBV28 to TRBJ2-3; maybe TRBD2 (6 bases). This receptor was obtained from a man aged 18 to 30 in good health. Some clones in this sample may be carry-over from other donors' samples. Sequencing was carried out using memory CD8+ T cells from PBMCs. Documented subset: CD45RO+ cells pooled with CCR7-negative TemRA cells. The CDR3 sequence is CASSLHGGGSEADTQYF. CDR3 DNA sequence: TGTGCCAGCAGTTTACATGGTGGGGGGAGCGAGGCAGATACGCAGTATTTT.